These T cell receptor beta chains were read from a single sample in a study of blood T cell repertoires in COVID-19. Profiling relied on immunoSEQ multiplex PCR, and the TCRdb table lists in-frame clones only, not all of them. This sample has around 95,000 clones, with roughly 80% found just once. Sequenced material: peripheral blood. The origin of the receptors is a man in his sixties or seventies with active or convalescent COVID-19. The CDR3 runs from the conserved cysteine through the conserved F or W. Each record gives: V gene, clone size, D gene, J gene, CDR3 protein, CDR3 DNA. The D gene is left open where the match is weak. Size tells how often a clone was seen (once, few, many) or the class of an expanded clone, and some rows leave it out.

TRBV27	.	.	TRBJ2-7	CASSWLRGYEQYF	TGTGCCAGCAGTTGGCTCAGGGGTTACGAGCAGTACTTC
TRBV19	.	.	TRBJ1-3	CASISGPAGNTIYF	TGTGCCAGTATATCAGGGCCGGCTGGAAACACCATATATTTT
TRBV18	.	.	TRBJ1-6	CASSRGLENSPLHF	TGTGCCAGCTCACGAGGGCTGGAGAATTCACCCCTCCACTTT
TRBV19	.	.	TRBJ1-1	CASSMGRGEAFF	TGTGCCAGTAGTATGGGGAGGGGAGAAGCTTTCTTT
TRBV9	.	TRBD2	TRBJ2-7	CASSPLTSGSVTGEQYF	TGTGCCAGCAGCCCTCTAACTAGCGGGAGTGTAACTGGCGAGCAGTACTTC
TRBV5-1	.	.	TRBJ2-1	CASSLGEGEYNEQFF	TGCGCCAGCAGCCTGGGAGAGGGGGAATACAATGAGCAGTTCTTC
TRBV5-5	few	TRBD1	TRBJ1-5	CASSWGTGNQPQHF	TGTGCCAGCAGCTGGGGGACAGGCAATCAGCCCCAGCATTTT
TRBV7-3	.	.	TRBJ2-5	CASSLGLGQRAETQYF	TGTGCCAGCAGCTTAGGTCTAGGACAAAGGGCAGAGACCCAGTACTTC
TRBV10-3	.	TRBD1	TRBJ1-1	CAISEGTGGTEAFF	TGTGCCATCAGTGAAGGGACAGGGGGCACTGAAGCTTTCTTT
TRBV20-1	.	TRBD2	TRBJ2-7	CSASLRGGSEVYEQYF	TGCAGTGCTAGTCTCCGAGGCGGGAGTGAGGTGTACGAGCAGTACTTC
TRBV15	.	.	TRBJ2-1	CATSREWRVNEQFF	TGTGCCACCAGCAGAGAGTGGAGGGTAAATGAGCAGTTCTTC
TRBV7-8	.	TRBD1	TRBJ2-5	CASSATGGRETQYF	TGTGCCAGCAGCGCGACAGGGGGGAGGGAGACCCAGTACTTC
TRBV7-9	.	.	TRBJ1-2	CASSLTSRRTYGYTF	TGTGCCAGCAGCTTAACTAGTCGGCGAACATATGGCTACACCTTC
TRBV2	.	.	TRBJ2-7	CASSGGRFAYEQYF	TGTGCCAGCAGTGGGGGGAGGTTTGCATACGAGCAGTACTTC
TRBV7-8	.	TRBD2	TRBJ2-7	CASAGGSYEQYF	TGTGCCAGCGCCGGGGGGAGCTACGAGCAGTACTTC
TRBV7-9	.	TRBD1	TRBJ2-2	CASSFTGDGFTGELFF	TGTGCCAGCAGCTTCACAGGGGATGGATTCACCGGGGAGCTGTTTTTT
TRBV2	.	.	TRBJ2-2	CASGKTGWAGELFF	TGTGCCAGCGGCAAAACAGGGTGGGCCGGGGAGCTGTTTTTT
TRBV19	.	TRBD2	TRBJ2-1	CASSRRGALNEQFF	TGTGCCAGTAGTCGGCGGGGGGCCCTCAATGAGCAGTTCTTC